These T cell receptor beta chains were read from a single sample in a study of shared clonotypes between healthy human individuals. The assay was immunoSEQ multiplex PCR, and TCRdb's table has in-frame clones only and misses some. Among about 2 million clones, over 85% were seen once, and the ten largest hold 0.13%. Material: naive CD4+ T cells sorted from blood. The receptors were sampled from a man younger than 30 in good health. Each CDR3 is given with its conserved first and last residue. The D gene is left open where the match is weak. A clone size is listed for some rows: how often the clone was seen (once, few, many), or a class if it is expanded.

v_gene: TRBV27
j_gene: TRBJ1-5
abundance: -
d_gene: TRBD1
CDR3nt: TGTGCCAGCAGTCCCGGGACAGGGCCCAATCAGCCCCAGCATTTT
CDR3aa: CASSPGTGPNQPQHF

v_gene: TRBV6-5
j_gene: TRBJ2-7
abundance: -
d_gene: -
CDR3nt: TGTGCCAGCAGTTCCCAACAGGTTTTCACCTACGAGCAGTACTTC
CDR3aa: CASSSQQVFTYEQYF

v_gene: TRBV21-1
j_gene: TRBJ1-2
abundance: -
d_gene: -
CDR3nt: TGTGCCATCCTGGACAGGGGGCAAGGAGCCATTAACTATGGCTACACCTTC
CDR3aa: CAILDRGQGAINYGYTF

v_gene: TRBV2
j_gene: TRBJ2-1
abundance: -
d_gene: -
CDR3nt: TGTGCCAGCAGTGAGGGGATTCGGCAGTTCTTC
CDR3aa: CASSEGIRQFF

v_gene: TRBV19
j_gene: TRBJ1-4
abundance: -
d_gene: -
CDR3nt: TGTGCCAGTAGTTTACGGATTAATGAAAAACTGTTTTTT
CDR3aa: CASSLRINEKLFF

v_gene: TRBV18
j_gene: TRBJ2-7
abundance: -
d_gene: -
CDR3nt: TGTGCCAGCTCACCACGCCCCCCGATCAACTACGAGCAGTACTTC
CDR3aa: CASSPRPPINYEQYF

v_gene: TRBV9
j_gene: TRBJ2-2
abundance: -
d_gene: -
CDR3nt: TGTGCCAGCAAACACGCGAACACCGGGGAGCTGTTTTTT
CDR3aa: CASKHANTGELFF

v_gene: TRBV19
j_gene: TRBJ1-1
abundance: -
d_gene: TRBD1
CDR3nt: TGTGCCAGTAGTATAGACCCGACAGGGCGGAACACTGAAGCTTTCTTT
CDR3aa: CASSIDPTGRNTEAFF

v_gene: TRBV10-3
j_gene: TRBJ2-3
abundance: -
d_gene: TRBD2
CDR3nt: TGTGCCATCAGGGAGCGGGAGGGGACAGATACGCAGTATTTT
CDR3aa: CAIREREGTDTQYF

v_gene: TRBV7-2
j_gene: TRBJ2-2
abundance: -
d_gene: -
CDR3nt: TGTGCCAGCAGCTTAGTTGGGGCATGGTATAACACCGGGGAGCTGTTTTTT
CDR3aa: CASSLVGAWYNTGELFF

v_gene: TRBV5-1
j_gene: TRBJ2-7
abundance: -
d_gene: -
CDR3nt: TGCGCCAGCAGCTGGGACCGCCTGGGCTCTTACGAGCAGTACTTC
CDR3aa: CASSWDRLGSYEQYF

v_gene: TRBV28
j_gene: TRBJ2-7
abundance: -
d_gene: -
CDR3nt: TGTGCCAGCAGTTTCGTCACAGGGAGCTCCTACGAGCAGTACTTC
CDR3aa: CASSFVTGSSYEQYF

v_gene: TRBV5-1
j_gene: TRBJ2-1
abundance: -
d_gene: -
CDR3nt: TGCGCCAGCAGCTTACAAATGCAGGGCTACAATGAGCAGCTCTTC
CDR3aa: CASSLQMQGYNEQLF

v_gene: TRBV6-5
j_gene: TRBJ1-1
abundance: -
d_gene: TRBD1
CDR3nt: TGTGCCAGCAGTTACTCCCCAGGGGGCCCTGAAGCTTTCTTT
CDR3aa: CASSYSPGGPEAFF

v_gene: TRBV10-3
j_gene: TRBJ2-2
abundance: -
d_gene: -
CDR3nt: TGTGCCATCGCAGCATCCACCGGGGAGCTGTTTTTT
CDR3aa: CAIAASTGELFF

v_gene: TRBV6-5
j_gene: TRBJ1-1
abundance: once
d_gene: -
CDR3nt: TGTGCCAGCACTAGGGACGGGGGTTCTGAAGCTTTCTTT
CDR3aa: CASTRDGGSEAFF

v_gene: TRBV28
j_gene: TRBJ2-7
abundance: -
d_gene: -
CDR3nt: TGTGCCAGCAGTCTCTCCCTAGGACCTCCTTCCTACGAGCAGTACTTC
CDR3aa: CASSLSLGPPSYEQYF

v_gene: TRBV18
j_gene: TRBJ2-2
abundance: -
d_gene: -
CDR3nt: TGTGCCAGCTCACCACCGGACGGGAGAACCGGGGAGCTGTTTTTT
CDR3aa: CASSPPDGRTGELFF

v_gene: TRBV9
j_gene: TRBJ1-2
abundance: -
d_gene: -
CDR3nt: TGTGCCAGCAGCGTATTAGGGGCTAACTATGGCTACACCTTC
CDR3aa: CASSVLGANYGYTF

v_gene: TRBV2
j_gene: TRBJ2-5
abundance: -
d_gene: -
CDR3nt: TGTGCCAGCAGTGAAGGGGGCCCCTTCCAAGAGACCCAGTACTTC
CDR3aa: CASSEGGPFQETQYF

v_gene: TRBV4-1
j_gene: TRBJ1-4
abundance: -
d_gene: TRBD1
CDR3nt: TGCGCCAGCAGCCATGGCTACAGGGGTTCTAATGAAAAACTGTTTTTT
CDR3aa: CASSHGYRGSNEKLFF

v_gene: TRBV11-2
j_gene: TRBJ2-1
abundance: -
d_gene: -
CDR3nt: TGTGCCAGCAGCTCCAGGACAGTTTCCTACAATGAGCAGTTCTTC
CDR3aa: CASSSRTVSYNEQFF

v_gene: TRBV19
j_gene: TRBJ2-7
abundance: -
d_gene: -
CDR3nt: TGTGCCAGTAGGGCTGATCGCGCCTACGAGCAGTACTTC
CDR3aa: CASRADRAYEQYF

v_gene: TRBV30
j_gene: TRBJ2-5
abundance: -
d_gene: -
CDR3nt: TGTGCCTGGACTCCTGGACCGGAGACCCAGTACTTC
CDR3aa: CAWTPGPETQYF

v_gene: TRBV10-3
j_gene: TRBJ2-3
abundance: -
d_gene: TRBD2
CDR3nt: TGTGCCATCAGTGAGGGGCTAGCGGGAGGGCGTACGCAGTATTTT
CDR3aa: CAISEGLAGGRTQYF

v_gene: TRBV18
j_gene: TRBJ2-7
abundance: -
d_gene: TRBD1
CDR3nt: TGTGCCAGCTCAGCGGGACAGGCGATCTCCTACGAGCAGTACTTC
CDR3aa: CASSAGQAISYEQYF

v_gene: TRBV28
j_gene: TRBJ1-5
abundance: -
d_gene: -
CDR3nt: TGTGCCAGCAGTTTTCCCGGACAGACCAATCAGCCCCAGCATTTT
CDR3aa: CASSFPGQTNQPQHF

v_gene: TRBV30
j_gene: TRBJ2-1
abundance: -
d_gene: TRBD2
CDR3nt: TGTGCCTGGAGTGTGATCCGGCTAGCGGGGGGCAATGAGCAGTTCTTC
CDR3aa: CAWSVIRLAGGNEQFF

v_gene: TRBV11-3
j_gene: TRBJ2-3
abundance: -
d_gene: -
CDR3nt: TGTGCCAGCAGCCATACGGGAGATACGCAGTATTTT
CDR3aa: CASSHTGDTQYF

v_gene: TRBV6-1
j_gene: TRBJ2-1
abundance: -
d_gene: TRBD2
CDR3nt: TGTGCCAGCAGTGAGGGGTTAGCGGGGGTTCAGCAGTTCTTC
CDR3aa: CASSEGLAGVQQFF

v_gene: TRBV10-3
j_gene: TRBJ2-5
abundance: -
d_gene: -
CDR3nt: TGTGCCATGGCGAGGGACACTACACAAGAGACCCAGTACTTC
CDR3aa: CAMARDTTQETQYF

v_gene: TRBV4-3
j_gene: TRBJ1-4
abundance: -
d_gene: TRBD1
CDR3nt: TGCGCCAGCAGCCAAGATCTTACAGGGGGCGGGCTAACTAATGAAAAACTGTTTTTT
CDR3aa: CASSQDLTGGGLTNEKLFF

v_gene: TRBV2
j_gene: TRBJ2-5
abundance: -
d_gene: -
CDR3nt: TGTGCCAGCAGGTCTGAAGAGACCCAGTACTTC
CDR3aa: CASRSEETQYF

v_gene: TRBV5-5
j_gene: TRBJ1-5
abundance: few
d_gene: -
CDR3nt: TGTGCCAGCAGCTTTGGGGTCCCCAATCAGCCCCAGCATTTT
CDR3aa: CASSFGVPNQPQHF

v_gene: TRBV11-2
j_gene: TRBJ2-3
abundance: -
d_gene: TRBD2
CDR3nt: TGTGCCAGCAGATCTACTAGCGGGAGCGCAGATACGCAGTATTTT
CDR3aa: CASRSTSGSADTQYF

v_gene: TRBV21-1
j_gene: TRBJ1-1
abundance: few
d_gene: -
CDR3nt: TGTGCCAGCAGCAAACAGGGGCCTAGGACTGAAGCTTTCTTT
CDR3aa: CASSKQGPRTEAFF

v_gene: TRBV7-9
j_gene: TRBJ2-3
abundance: -
d_gene: -
CDR3nt: TGTGCCAGCAGCCAGTACCGGGGCACAGATACGCAGTATTTT
CDR3aa: CASSQYRGTDTQYF

v_gene: TRBV5-1
j_gene: TRBJ2-1
abundance: -
d_gene: -
CDR3nt: TGCGCCAGCAGCTTGGCCGGTATTAATGAGCAGTTCTTC
CDR3aa: CASSLAGINEQFF

v_gene: TRBV6-6
j_gene: TRBJ1-6
abundance: once
d_gene: -
CDR3nt: TGTGCCAGCAGTCCCACGACCGAGGACCGCCCACCCCTCCACTTT
CDR3aa: CASSPTTEDRPPLHF

v_gene: TRBV6-5
j_gene: TRBJ2-1
abundance: -
d_gene: -
CDR3nt: TGTGCCAGCAGTTCGGCAGGCCCGTACAGAGAGCAGTTCTTC
CDR3aa: CASSSAGPYREQFF

v_gene: TRBV11-1
j_gene: TRBJ2-6
abundance: -
d_gene: -
CDR3nt: TGTGCCAGCAGCGGGGGACGGGTCAGCTCTGGGGCCAACGTCCTGACTTTC
CDR3aa: CASSGGRVSSGANVLTF

v_gene: TRBV5-4
j_gene: TRBJ1-2
abundance: once
d_gene: -
CDR3nt: TGTGCCAGCAGTATTCTGGGCGGCATTAACTATGGCTACACCTTC
CDR3aa: CASSILGGINYGYTF

v_gene: TRBV10-3
j_gene: TRBJ1-1
abundance: once
d_gene: -
CDR3nt: TGTGCCGTATCATCTGGCAGAAACACTGAAGCTTTCTTT
CDR3aa: CAVSSGRNTEAFF

v_gene: TRBV19
j_gene: TRBJ1-1
abundance: -
d_gene: TRBD1
CDR3nt: TGTGCCAGTAGTCTACAGGGGGCAAACACTGAAGCTTTCTTT
CDR3aa: CASSLQGANTEAFF

v_gene: TRBV7-2
j_gene: TRBJ2-7
abundance: -
d_gene: -
CDR3nt: TGTGCCAGCAGCTTAGGAGATCCCCCCTACGAGCAGTACTTC
CDR3aa: CASSLGDPPYEQYF

v_gene: TRBV18
j_gene: TRBJ1-1
abundance: -
d_gene: -
CDR3nt: TGTGCCAGCTCACCATACAGGGAGAACACTGAAGCTTTCTTT
CDR3aa: CASSPYRENTEAFF

v_gene: TRBV18
j_gene: TRBJ2-7
abundance: -
d_gene: TRBD1
CDR3nt: TGTGCCAGCTCCCCGGACAGGAATACCTACGAGCAGTACTTC
CDR3aa: CASSPDRNTYEQYF

v_gene: TRBV19
j_gene: TRBJ2-4
abundance: -
d_gene: -
CDR3nt: TGTGCCAGTAGCCCCGGAGCGGGCCTAGCCAAAAACATTCAGTACTTC
CDR3aa: CASSPGAGLAKNIQYF

v_gene: TRBV2
j_gene: TRBJ1-5
abundance: once
d_gene: TRBD1
CDR3nt: TGTGCCAGCAGTGGGCCCGGGACAGGGTACAATCAGCCCCAGCATTTT
CDR3aa: CASSGPGTGYNQPQHF

v_gene: TRBV7-2
j_gene: TRBJ2-2
abundance: -
d_gene: -
CDR3nt: TGTGCCAGCAGCTTAGTTACTAGGATAACCGGGGAGCTGTTTTTT
CDR3aa: CASSLVTRITGELFF

v_gene: TRBV6-5
j_gene: TRBJ1-4
abundance: -
d_gene: -
CDR3nt: TGTGCCAGCAGGAAACAGGCTGGTAATGAAAAACTGTTTTTT
CDR3aa: CASRKQAGNEKLFF

v_gene: TRBV6-5
j_gene: TRBJ1-1
abundance: -
d_gene: TRBD1
CDR3nt: TGTGCCAGCAGACGGGACAGTGAAGCTTTCTTT
CDR3aa: CASRRDSEAFF

v_gene: TRBV5-8
j_gene: TRBJ2-7
abundance: -
d_gene: -
CDR3nt: TGTGCCAGCAGCTATACTGGCTACGAGCAGTACTTC
CDR3aa: CASSYTGYEQYF

v_gene: TRBV5-4
j_gene: TRBJ2-2
abundance: -
d_gene: TRBD1
CDR3nt: TGTGCCAGCAGCTTGGGACAGGGTAACACCGGGGAGCTGTTTTTT
CDR3aa: CASSLGQGNTGELFF

v_gene: TRBV4-3
j_gene: TRBJ2-1
abundance: -
d_gene: TRBD2
CDR3nt: TGCGCCAGCAGCCAAGATCTAGCGGAGAGCCGAGAATACAATGAGCAGTTCTTC
CDR3aa: CASSQDLAESREYNEQFF

v_gene: TRBV6-1
j_gene: TRBJ1-2
abundance: -
d_gene: -
CDR3nt: TGTGCCAGCAGTGAATCGGCCGGAAATATCTATGGCTACACCTTC
CDR3aa: CASSESAGNIYGYTF

v_gene: TRBV5-4
j_gene: TRBJ2-5
abundance: -
d_gene: TRBD2
CDR3nt: TGTGCCAGCAGCTCCGGGACTAGCGGGGTCCAAGAGACCCAGTACTTC
CDR3aa: CASSSGTSGVQETQYF

v_gene: TRBV7-9
j_gene: TRBJ2-5
abundance: -
d_gene: TRBD2
CDR3nt: TGTGCCAGCAGGGTGGGTAGCGGGGGGGCCCGCCAAGAGACCCAGTACTTC
CDR3aa: CASRVGSGGARQETQYF

v_gene: TRBV27
j_gene: TRBJ1-2
abundance: -
d_gene: -
CDR3nt: TGTGCCAGCAGTCCTATGGGCCCCGGGGGCAGCTATGGCTACACCTTC
CDR3aa: CASSPMGPGGSYGYTF

v_gene: TRBV6-4
j_gene: TRBJ2-1
abundance: -
d_gene: TRBD2
CDR3nt: TGTGCCAGCAGTGAGCTAGCGGGGGTTAGTGAGCAGTTCTTC
CDR3aa: CASSELAGVSEQFF